What follows are 31 T cell receptor beta chains derived from one specimen sequenced in a study of T cell responses to AZD1222 COVID-19 vaccine. TCRdb keeps only in-frame clones here, not all; method: immunoSEQ multiplex PCR. The table has some 150,000 clones, 80% to 95% seen once. This material consisted of peripheral blood, taken 28 days after the second AZD1222 dose. These receptors came from an adult who received the AZD1222 COVID-19 vaccine.

V is TRBV11-2 and J is TRBJ2-5; D is ambiguous. This CDR3 is built from 15 residues. Trimming pared 1 base from V and 3 bases from J, leaving 12 bases between. Germline CDR1 is SGHAT and CDR2 is FQNNGV. CDR3 DNA sequence: TGTGCCAGCAGCTTAGTGAGGAGCCGGGAAGAGACCCAGTACTTC. Translation gives CASSLVRSREETQYF.

The chain is built from TRBV19 and TRBJ2-2; maybe TRBD1 (6 bases). The V gene lost 0 bases and the J gene lost 4 bases, with 12 bases spanning the gap. CDR3 length equals 16 residues. Looked up from germline, CDR1 is LNHDA and CDR2 is SQIVND (reference sequence). CDR3 DNA: TGTGCCAGTAGTATAGACAGGGGCTTAGGCACCGGGGAGCTGTTTTTT. Translating it yields CASSIDRGLGTGELFF.

This clone was counted once. The chain couples TRBV28 to TRBJ1-2; D is possibly TRBD1 (6 bases). With 7 bases removed from V and 7 bases from J, the gap between germline ends came to 22 bases. CDR3 size: 15 residues. Looked up from germline, CDR1 is MDHEN and CDR2 is SYDVKM. In nucleotides, the CDR3 is TGTGCCAGCACCATCTCGATCACCCGGACAGTTGGCTACACCTTC. Its protein product is CASTISITRTVGYTF.

The chain employs TRBV5-4 and TRBJ2-3; the D call may be TRBD1 or TRBD2 (7 bases each). The V gene lost 4 bases and the J gene lost 3 bases, with 15 bases spanning the gap. CDR3 length equals 15 residues. Germline V lookup: CDR1 SGHNT, CDR2 YYREEE (reference sequence). The DNA for the CDR3 is TGTGCCAGCAGCCCCAGGGGGAGGGTGACAGATACGCAGTATTTT. It codes for CASSPRGRVTDTQYF.

The rearrangement links TRBV25-1 to TRBJ1-3; no clear D gene. V was cut by 4 bases and J by 2 bases, with 9 bases left in between. The CDR3 contains 14 residues. Germline V gene lookup returns CDR1 MGHDK and CDR2 SYGVNS. The CDR3 sequence is CASSGSLPGNTIYF. CDR3 DNA: TGTGCCAGCAGTGGGTCACTACCTGGAAACACCATATATTTT.

As regards this clone: The junction departs from the called germline gene at one end, perhaps through a read error. The J gene is TRBJ2-7, the V gene TRBV9, with a weak D call TRBD1 (6 bases). The germline CDR1 and CDR2 sequences are SGDLS and YYNGEE. The length of the CDR3 is 14 residues. The CDR3 nucleotides are TGTGCCAGCACCGTCGGGGACAATTCCTACGGGCAGTACTTC. It yields the protein CASTVGDNSYGQYF.

The chain carries TRBV4-3 and TRBJ2-7; the D is unclear. The V gene's germline CDR1 is LGHNA and CDR2 YSLEER. V gave up 0 bases and J gave up 2 bases, with 5 bases separating them. CDR3 length: 13 amino acids. The DNA for the CDR3 is TGCGCCAGCAGCCAAGATCTTCCCTACGAGCAGTACTTC. Residues: CASSQDLPYEQYF.

Only one count was recorded for this clone. The chain couples TRBV29-1 to TRBJ2-5, with TRBD2 as a possible D gene (5 bases). V lost 4 bases and J 4 bases, leaving 19 bases between the germline ends. Germline V gives CDR1 SQVTM, CDR2 ANQGSEA. The CDR3 runs to 15 residues. CDR3 region: CSVAHHRARGETQYF. CDR3 in DNA: TGCAGCGTTGCGCACCATCGGGCCCGGGGAGAGACCCAGTACTTC.

V and J are TRBV4-3 and TRBJ1-2; D not certain. The CDR3 contains 15 residues. V was cut by 0 bases and J by 4 bases, with 12 bases left in between. Germline CDR1 is LGHNA and CDR2 is YSLEER. Here the CDR3 reads CASSQEWAAPYGYTF. CDR3 nucleotides: TGCGCCAGCAGCCAAGAATGGGCAGCCCCCTATGGCTACACCTTC.

J is TRBJ2-3 and V is TRBV7-8, with TRBD2 matching 11 bases. This CDR3 spans 18 amino acids. Germline V gene data show CDR1 as SGHVS and CDR2 as FQNEAQ. With V trimmed by 2 bases and J by 7 bases, 14 bases remained unmatched. CDR3 amino acids: CASSLLRLAGHNSYTQYF. For the CDR3, the DNA is TGTGCCAGCAGCTTACTCAGACTAGCGGGACATAATAGTTATACGCAGTATTTT.

The rearrangement uses TRBV3-1 (or the pseudogene TRBV3-2) and TRBJ2-7, with D possibly matching TRBD1 (7 bases). Germline CDR1 and CDR2: LGHDT and YNNKEL (reference sequence). With 4 bases removed from V and 5 bases from J, the gap between germline ends came to 21 bases. The CDR3 covers 16 residues. DNA of the CDR3: TGTGCCAGCAGCCGCCGAGGAGGGGGCGCGTATAACGAGCAGTACTTC. It is translated as CASSRRGGGAYNEQYF.

The chain recombines TRBV14 with TRBJ1-1, with 8 bases aligning to TRBD1. J was trimmed by 5 bases and V by 4 bases; bases with no gene match: 6. This CDR3 comprises 14 residues. CDR1 is SGHDN and CDR2 is FVKESK in the germline V gene. Here the CDR3 DNA reads TGTGCCAGCAGCCTAGGACAGGGATTAACTGAAGCTTTCTTT. Protein product: CASSLGQGLTEAFF.

The chain is built from TRBV4-3 and TRBJ1-4, with TRBD1 identical over 7 bases. The CDR3 contains 16 residues. Per germline, CDR1 LGHNA and CDR2 YSLEER. Trimming took 2 bases from V and 5 from J; bases not matched to a gene: 8. The CDR3 DNA reads as TGCGCCAGCAGCCAAATGGGGGGACAGCGGAATGAAAAACTGTTTTTT. Its protein is CASSQMGGQRNEKLFF.

The chain uses TRBV9 and TRBJ1-1; a weak D match, TRBD1 (6 bases). CDR1 is SGDLS, CDR2 YYNGEE, per germline. Trimming pared 1 base from V and 5 bases from J, leaving 15 bases between. The CDR3 is 15 amino acids. The CDR3 sequence: CASSVRFGGQTEAFF. The CDR3 DNA follows: TGTGCCAGCAGCGTACGTTTCGGGGGGCAGACTGAAGCTTTCTTT.

The chain links TRBV7-9 to TRBJ2-7; D not certain. Germline CDR1 and CDR2: SEHNR and FQNEAQ (reference sequence). The CDR3 extends over 15 amino acids. V was shortened by 4 bases and J by 3 bases, with 16 bases between the two germline ends. CDR3: CASSSSSLPDYEQYF. The CDR3 DNA sequence: TGTGCCAGCAGCTCCTCTAGTCTACCGGACTACGAGCAGTACTTC.

This chain uses TRBV18 with TRBJ1-1; 11 nucleotides line up with TRBD1. Germline trimming cut 4 bases from V and 1 base from J; bases unmatched to any gene: 5. CDR3 length: 16 residues. Germline-derived CDR1 and CDR2 are KGHSH and LQKENI. CDR3: CASSQGTGGKNTEAFF. For the CDR3, the DNA is TGTGCCAGCTCACAAGGGACAGGGGGAAAGAACACTGAAGCTTTCTTT.

This chain uses TRBV11-1 with TRBJ2-3, with TRBD2 as a possible D gene (5 bases). The CDR3 consists of 14 residues. Germline V gene lookup returns CDR1 SGHAT and CDR2 FQDESV (reference sequence). The V end was cut by 2 bases, the J end by 5 bases, with 11 bases between. CDR3 region: CASSLIPSGDTQYF. As DNA, the CDR3 is TGTGCCAGCAGCTTAATACCGAGCGGAGATACGCAGTATTTT.

V gene TRBV13 combines with J gene TRBJ2-3; 16 nucleotides match TRBD2. There are 20 residues in the CDR3. The ends lost 5 bases at V and 4 bases at J; junction bases unmatched: 15. In germline, CDR1 is PRHDT, CDR2 FYEKMQ (reference sequence). The CDR3 is CASSKPTGTSGRAGSDTQYF. The CDR3 nucleotides are TGTGCCAGCAGCAAACCTACCGGGACTAGCGGGAGGGCCGGGTCAGATACGCAGTATTTT.

The chain combines TRBV27 with TRBJ1-1; 7 nucleotides match TRBD1. The CDR3 sequence is 13 residues long. J was trimmed by 6 bases and V by 5 bases; bases with no gene match: 6. Per the germline V gene, CDR1 is MNHEY and CDR2 is SMNVEV (reference sequence). CDR3 nucleotide sequence: TGTGCCAGCAGTCCAGGGGGAGCGTCTGAAGCTTTCTTT. It encodes CASSPGGASEAFF.

The count of this clone is one. The chain recombines TRBV6-5 with TRBJ1-6; 7 bases agree with TRBD1. Germline values: CDR1 MNHEY, CDR2 SVGAGI. The CDR3 loop spans 13 amino acids. J lost 9 bases, V lost 7 bases, and 6 bases had no gene match. CDR3 in amino acids: CASITNRGSPLHF. CDR3 bases: TGTGCCAGCATCACTAACAGGGGTTCACCCCTCCACTTT.

CDR3 region: CASRPGFAGLNTEAFF. In DNA, the CDR3 is TGTGCCAGCAGACCCGGGTTTGCGGGGCTGAACACTGAAGCTTTCTTT. The chain is built from TRBV28 and TRBJ1-1; D may be TRBD1 (5 bases). Germline CDR1 and CDR2: MDHEN and SYDVKM. V lost 6 bases and J 0 bases, leaving 17 bases between the germline ends. The CDR3 is 16 residues long.

The V call is TRBV6-2 or TRBV6-3, the J call TRBJ1-5; no definite D call. In germline, CDR1 is MNHEY, CDR2 SVGEGT. This CDR3 comprises 13 residues. Trimming left V 4 bases short and J 5 bases short, with 9 bases between. CDR3 in amino acids: CASSLGVYQPQHF. CDR3 in DNA: TGTGCCAGCAGTTTAGGTGTCTATCAGCCCCAGCATTTT.

This clone appeared a single time. V usage is TRBV28 and J usage is TRBJ2-7; D gene ambiguous. The CDR3 is made up of 12 amino acids. Trimming shortened V by 1 base and J by 9 bases, and 10 bases separated the two germline ends. The V gene's germline CDR1 is MDHEN and CDR2 SYDVKM. CDR3 protein: CASSLLGLGQYF. DNA for the CDR3: TGTGCCAGCAGTTTATTAGGCCTTGGGCAGTACTTC.

This chain joins TRBV27 and TRBJ1-6; a weak D match, TRBD1 (5 bases). CDR1 is MNHEY and CDR2 is SMNVEV in the germline V gene (reference sequence). V was shortened by 5 bases and J by 7 bases, with 18 bases between the two germline ends. The CDR3 has 16 residues. In DNA form, the CDR3 reads TGTGCCAGCAGTCCCTGGTCTCGGGGGGGGAATTCACCCCTCCACTTT. Amino acid sequence: CASSPWSRGGNSPLHF.

This rearrangement joins TRBV7-8 to TRBJ2-7; D uncertain. Trimming removed 6 bases at V and 2 bases at J, with 17 bases between. From germline, CDR1 is SGHVS and CDR2 FQNEAQ. There are 15 residues in the CDR3. CDR3 sequence: CASSPVPGWTYEQYF. The CDR3 DNA follows: TGTGCCAGCAGTCCCGTGCCTGGGTGGACCTACGAGCAGTACTTC.

This chain uses TRBV3-1 (or the pseudogene TRBV3-2) with TRBJ2-1; 9 nucleotides line up with TRBD2. Germline trimming cut 4 bases from V and 8 bases from J; bases unmatched to any gene: 15. The CDR3 sequence is 17 residues long. Germline assignment: CDR1 LGHDT and CDR2 YNNKEL (reference sequence). This CDR3 is CASSPEWGAGGSYEQFF. In DNA form, the CDR3 reads TGTGCCAGCAGCCCAGAGTGGGGGGCGGGAGGGAGTTATGAGCAGTTCTTC.

The chain joins TRBV7-9 to TRBJ2-1, with 8 positions matching TRBD1. The germline V gene has CDR1 SEHNR and CDR2 FQNEAQ (reference sequence). This CDR3 comprises 13 residues. Unmatched junction bases numbered 5, after V lost 5 bases and J lost 8 bases. CDR3 in amino acids: CASSTRTGYEQFF. In DNA form, the CDR3 reads TGTGCCAGCAGCACCCGGACAGGGTATGAGCAGTTCTTC. The whole variable domain, remainder taken from reference TRBV7-9 and TRBJ2-1, is DTGVSQNPRHKITKRGQNVTFRCDPISEHNRLYWYRQTLGQGPEFLTYFQNEAQLEKSRLLSDRFSAERPKGSFSTLEIQRTEQGDSAMYLCASSTRTGYEQFFGPGTRLTVL.

The gene calls are TRBV18 and TRBJ1-5, with 7 bases aligning to TRBD1. Germline-derived CDR1 and CDR2 are KGHSH and LQKENI. The length of the CDR3 is 15 residues. V lost 6 bases to trimming and J lost 1 base; unmatched junction nucleotides: 6. CDR3 sequence: CASSATGASNQPQHF. For the CDR3, the DNA is TGTGCCAGCTCCGCAACAGGGGCCAGCAATCAGCCCCAGCATTTT.

This chain connects TRBV25-1 to TRBJ2-3; D might be TRBD1 (5 bases). This CDR3 region has 16 residues. Germline V gives CDR1 MGHDK, CDR2 SYGVNS. V lost 3 bases and J 0 bases, leaving 13 bases between the germline ends. DNA of the CDR3: TGTGCCAGCAGTGATTGGGGCAGGAGCAGCACAGATACGCAGTATTTT. Its protein is CASSDWGRSSTDTQYF.

This chain joins TRBV6-5 and TRBJ1-2; the match to TRBD1 covers 7 bases. The CDR3 runs to 15 residues. CDR1 is MNHEY and CDR2 is SVGAGI in the germline V gene. Trimming removed 0 bases from V and 3 bases from J; junction bases left unmatched: 4. The CDR3 here is CASSYSRQGYYGYTF. CDR3 sequence (DNA): TGTGCCAGCAGTTACTCGAGACAGGGATACTATGGCTACACCTTC.

The genes are TRBV19 and TRBJ2-5; D is perhaps TRBD2 (6 bases). V was trimmed by 2 bases and J by 5 bases, leaving 12 bases between them. CDR1 LNHDA and CDR2 SQIVND come from the germline V gene (reference sequence). The CDR3 covers 14 residues. The CDR3 nucleotides are TGTGCCAGTAGTATAACGGGAGTGGGGGAGACCCAGTACTTC. Protein sequence: CASSITGVGETQYF.